The source of this T cell receptor beta chain is a study of identical twins. Notes on the study in general: While abundant cord blood beta clonotypes carried fewer insertions, memory repertoires showed no such pattern.

Germline-derived CDR1 and CDR2 are MNHEY and SMNVEV (reference sequence). After removal of 5 bases from V and 11 bases from J, the junction contained 8 bases not matched to a gene. The CDR3 totals 13 residues. This clonotype was seen at least ten times. Its antigen remains unknown. A universal primer site arose from template switching, and cDNA bore unique molecular identifiers. TCRdb re-called the 5' RACE reads with MiXCR, one entry per CDR3 protein. The sample holds 450,000 to 650,000 distinct CDR3 sequences, approximately 10% seen once. In addition, the sample was reused for a study of yellow fever vaccine responses in identical twins.

The chain has TRBV27 and TRBJ1-4, with 7 bases identical to TRBD1. The sample consisted of PBMCs. The sequence derives from a woman younger than 30 in good health. As DNA, the CDR3 is TGTGCCAGCAGTCTCTACAGGGGAGTTAAACTGTTTTTT. As protein: CASSLYRGVKLFF.